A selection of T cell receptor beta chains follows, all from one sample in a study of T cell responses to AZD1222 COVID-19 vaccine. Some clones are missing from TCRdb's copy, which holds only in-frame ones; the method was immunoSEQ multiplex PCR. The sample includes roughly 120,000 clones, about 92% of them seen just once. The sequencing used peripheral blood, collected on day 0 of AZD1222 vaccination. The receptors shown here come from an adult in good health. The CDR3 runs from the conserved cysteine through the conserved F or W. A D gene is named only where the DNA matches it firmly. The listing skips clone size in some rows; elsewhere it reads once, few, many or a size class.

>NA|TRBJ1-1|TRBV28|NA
CASEVGTTAEAFF
TGTGCCAGCGAAGTCGGGACAACCGCTGAAGCTTTCTTT
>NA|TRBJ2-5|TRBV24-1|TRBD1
CATAGGYQETQYF
TGTGCCACCGCAGGGGGCTACCAAGAGACCCAGTACTTC
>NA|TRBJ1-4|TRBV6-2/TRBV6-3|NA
CASSQSEKLFF
TGTGCCAGCAGCCAATCGGAAAAACTGTTTTTT
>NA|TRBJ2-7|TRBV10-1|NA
CASTGSFYEQYF
TGCGCCAGCACGGGTAGCTTCTACGAGCAGTACTTC
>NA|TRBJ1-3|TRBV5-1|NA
CASSRTRLPGPGNTIYF
TGCGCCAGCAGCCGAACCCGCCTTCCGGGCCCTGGAAACACCATATATTTT
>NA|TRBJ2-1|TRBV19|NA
CASRSYNEQFF
TGTGCCAGTAGGTCCTACAATGAGCAGTTCTTC
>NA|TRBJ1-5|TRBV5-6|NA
CASSLRAVIDQPQHF
TGTGCCAGCAGCTTGAGGGCGGTTATCGATCAGCCCCAGCATTTT
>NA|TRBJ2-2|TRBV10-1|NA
CASRAAGTGELFF
TGCGCCAGCAGGGCCGCAGGGACCGGGGAGCTGTTTTTT
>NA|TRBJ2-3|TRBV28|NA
CASSFIGSADTQYF
TGTGCCAGCAGTTTTATCGGGTCCGCAGATACGCAGTATTTT
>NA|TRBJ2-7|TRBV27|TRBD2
CASSPRTSGTLSYEQYF
TGTGCCAGCAGTCCACGGACTAGCGGGACTCTTTCCTACGAGCAGTACTTC
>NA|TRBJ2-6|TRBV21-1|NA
CASSRPGASYYPSGANVLTF
TGTGCCAGCAGCAGACCCGGAGCCAGCTACTATCCCTCTGGGGCCAACGTCCTGACTTTC
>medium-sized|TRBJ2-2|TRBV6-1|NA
CASSEGDTGELFF
TGTGCCAGCAGTGAAGGGGACACCGGGGAGCTGTTTTTT
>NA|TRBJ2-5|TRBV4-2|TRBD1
CASSQGARQGETQYF
TGTGCCAGCAGCCAAGGGGCCCGACAGGGTGAGACCCAGTACTTC
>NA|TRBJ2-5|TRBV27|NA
CASSGSATRATQYF
TGTGCCAGCAGTGGAAGCGCGACAAGGGCGACCCAGTACTTC
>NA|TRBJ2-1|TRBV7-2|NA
CASSSRPGGTSHEQFF
TGTGCCAGCAGCTCTAGACCCGGTGGCACAAGCCATGAGCAGTTCTTC
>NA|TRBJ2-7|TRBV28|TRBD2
CAVTLATSGSKEQYF
TGTGCCGTCACCCTCGCTACTAGCGGGAGTAAGGAGCAGTACTTC
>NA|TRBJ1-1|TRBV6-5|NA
CASSYSTGAGTEAFF
TGTGCCAGCAGTTACTCGACGGGGGCAGGGACTGAAGCTTTCTTT
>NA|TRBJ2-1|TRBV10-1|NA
CASSERTEEQFF
TGCGCCAGCAGTGAGCGGACGGAAGAGCAGTTCTTC
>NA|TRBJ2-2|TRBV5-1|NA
CATQKGAGGNTGELFF
TGCGCCACCCAGAAGGGGGCGGGAGGTAACACCGGGGAGCTGTTTTTT
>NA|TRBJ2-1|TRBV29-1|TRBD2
CSVSGGGVSYNEQFF
TGCAGCGTTTCGGGGGGAGGGGTGTCCTACAATGAGCAGTTCTTC
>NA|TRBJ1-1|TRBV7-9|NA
CASRHPMNTEAFF
TGTGCCAGCAGGCACCCAATGAACACTGAAGCTTTCTTT
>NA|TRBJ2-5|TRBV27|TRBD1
CASSSPTGGETQYF
TGTGCCAGCAGTTCCCCGACAGGGGGGGAGACCCAGTACTTC
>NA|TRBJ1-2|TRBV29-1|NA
CSVESGYTF
TGCAGCGTTGAGTCTGGCTACACCTTC
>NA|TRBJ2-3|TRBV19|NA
CASSTSWGTDTQYF
TGTGCCAGTAGTACGTCATGGGGCACAGATACGCAGTATTTT
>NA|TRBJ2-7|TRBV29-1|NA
CSGIGGYEQYF
TGCAGTGGCATAGGAGGTTACGAGCAGTACTTC
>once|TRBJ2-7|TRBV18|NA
CASSPSYASSVDGYEQYF
TGTGCCAGCTCACCTTCCTACGCCTCTAGCGTTGATGGGTACGAGCAGTACTTC
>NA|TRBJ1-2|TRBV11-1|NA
CASSLAPVSSDYGYTF
TGTGCCAGCAGCTTAGCGCCCGTCAGTTCTGACTATGGCTACACCTTC